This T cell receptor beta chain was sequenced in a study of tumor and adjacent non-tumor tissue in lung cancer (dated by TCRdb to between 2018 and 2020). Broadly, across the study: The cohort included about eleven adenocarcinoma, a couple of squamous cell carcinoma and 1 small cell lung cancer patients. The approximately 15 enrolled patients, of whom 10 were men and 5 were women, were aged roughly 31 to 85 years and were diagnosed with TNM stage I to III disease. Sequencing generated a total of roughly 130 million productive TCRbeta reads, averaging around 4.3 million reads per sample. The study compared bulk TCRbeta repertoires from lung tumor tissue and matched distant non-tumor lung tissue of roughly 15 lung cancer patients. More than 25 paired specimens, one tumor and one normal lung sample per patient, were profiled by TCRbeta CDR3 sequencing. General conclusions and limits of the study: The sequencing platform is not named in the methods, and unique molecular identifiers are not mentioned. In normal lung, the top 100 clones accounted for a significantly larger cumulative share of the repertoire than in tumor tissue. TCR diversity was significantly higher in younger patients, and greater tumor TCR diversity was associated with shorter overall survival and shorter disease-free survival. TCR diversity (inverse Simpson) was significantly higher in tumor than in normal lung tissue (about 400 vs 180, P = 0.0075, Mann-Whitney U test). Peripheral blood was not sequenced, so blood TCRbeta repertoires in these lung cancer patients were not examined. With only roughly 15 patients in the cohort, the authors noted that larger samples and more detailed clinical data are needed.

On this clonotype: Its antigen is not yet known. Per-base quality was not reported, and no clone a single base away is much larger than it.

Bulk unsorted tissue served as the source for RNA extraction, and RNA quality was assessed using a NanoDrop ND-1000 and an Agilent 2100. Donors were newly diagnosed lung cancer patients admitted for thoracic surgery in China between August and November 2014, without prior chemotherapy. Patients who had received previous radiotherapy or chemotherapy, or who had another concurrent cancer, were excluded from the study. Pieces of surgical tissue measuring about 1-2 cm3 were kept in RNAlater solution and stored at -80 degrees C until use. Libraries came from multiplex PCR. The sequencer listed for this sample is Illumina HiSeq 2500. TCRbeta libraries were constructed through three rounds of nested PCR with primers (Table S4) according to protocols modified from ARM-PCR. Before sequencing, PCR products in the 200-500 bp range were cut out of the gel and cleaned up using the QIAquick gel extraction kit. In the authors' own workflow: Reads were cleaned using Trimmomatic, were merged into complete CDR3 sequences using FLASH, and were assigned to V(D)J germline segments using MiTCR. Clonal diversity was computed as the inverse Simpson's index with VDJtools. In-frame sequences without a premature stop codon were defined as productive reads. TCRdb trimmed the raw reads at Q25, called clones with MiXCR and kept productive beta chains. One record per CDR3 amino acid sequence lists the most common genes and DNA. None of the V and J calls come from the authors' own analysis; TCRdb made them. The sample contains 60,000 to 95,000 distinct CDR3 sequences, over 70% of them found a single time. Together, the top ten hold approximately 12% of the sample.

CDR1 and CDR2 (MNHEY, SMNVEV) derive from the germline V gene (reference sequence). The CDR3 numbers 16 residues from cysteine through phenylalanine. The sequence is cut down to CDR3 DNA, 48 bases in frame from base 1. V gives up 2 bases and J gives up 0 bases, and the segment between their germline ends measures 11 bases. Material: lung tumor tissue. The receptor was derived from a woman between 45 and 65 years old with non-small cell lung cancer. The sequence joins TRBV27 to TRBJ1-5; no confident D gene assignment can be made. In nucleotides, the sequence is TGTGCCAGCAGTTTACAGACTCCTTATAGCAATCAGCCCCAGCATTTT. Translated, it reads CASSLQTPYSNQPQHF.